Described below is a single T cell receptor (beta chain) sequence and its context. This specimen comes from a study of blood T cell repertoires in COVID-19. TCRdb keeps only in-frame clones here, not all; method: immunoSEQ multiplex PCR. The repertoire has about 410,000 clones, more than 80% of them found once; the top ten carry 1.4%. The CDR3 contains 17 residues. Germline values: CDR1 PRHDT, CDR2 FYEKMQ (reference sequence). Trimming at V came to 7 bases and at J to 0 bases, leaving 10 bases not matched to a gene. The chain couples TRBV13 to TRBJ1-2, with 11 bases matching TRBD1. Sequenced input: peripheral blood. This clonotype was sampled from a woman in her 30s with active or convalescent COVID-19. CDR3 loop: CASNSWDRGEANYGYTF. The CDR3, as DNA: TGTGCCAGCAACTCCTGGGACAGGGGGGAAGCTAACTATGGCTACACCTTC.